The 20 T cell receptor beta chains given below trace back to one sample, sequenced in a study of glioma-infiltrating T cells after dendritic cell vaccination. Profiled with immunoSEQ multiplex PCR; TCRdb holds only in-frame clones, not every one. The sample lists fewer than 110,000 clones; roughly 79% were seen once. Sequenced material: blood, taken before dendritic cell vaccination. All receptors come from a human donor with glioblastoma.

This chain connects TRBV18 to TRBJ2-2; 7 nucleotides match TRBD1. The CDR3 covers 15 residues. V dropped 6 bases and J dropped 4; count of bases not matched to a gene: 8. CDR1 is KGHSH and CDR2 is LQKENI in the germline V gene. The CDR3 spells CASSQSRGRTGELFF. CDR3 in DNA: TGTGCCAGCTCCCAAAGTAGGGGGCGCACCGGGGAGCTGTTTTTT.

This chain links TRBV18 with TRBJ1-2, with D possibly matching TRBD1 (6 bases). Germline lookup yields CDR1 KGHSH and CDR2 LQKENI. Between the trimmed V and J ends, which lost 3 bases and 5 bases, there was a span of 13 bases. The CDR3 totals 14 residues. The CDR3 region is CASSPPTGFYGYTF. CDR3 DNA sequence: TGTGCCAGCTCACCCCCAACAGGGTTTTATGGCTACACCTTC. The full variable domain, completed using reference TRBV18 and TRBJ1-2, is NAGVMQNPRHLVRRRGQEARLRCSPMKGHSHVYWYRQLPEEGLKFMVYLQKENIIDESGMPKERFSAEFPKEGPSILRIQQVVRGDSAAYFCASSPPTGFYGYTFGSGTRLTVV.

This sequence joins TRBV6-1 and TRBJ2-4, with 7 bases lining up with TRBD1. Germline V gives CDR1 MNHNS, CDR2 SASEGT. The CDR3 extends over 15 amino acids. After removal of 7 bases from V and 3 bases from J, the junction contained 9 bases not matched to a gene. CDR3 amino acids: CASKGQIVDKNIQYF. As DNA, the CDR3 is TGTGCCAGCAAGGGACAGATAGTAGACAAAAACATTCAGTACTTC.

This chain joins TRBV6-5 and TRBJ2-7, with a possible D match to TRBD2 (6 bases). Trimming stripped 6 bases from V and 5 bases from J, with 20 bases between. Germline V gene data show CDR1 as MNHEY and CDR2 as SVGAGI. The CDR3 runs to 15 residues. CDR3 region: CASSLGGRGGDEQYF. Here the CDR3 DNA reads TGTGCCAGCAGCCTGGGGGGACGGGGAGGTGACGAGCAGTACTTC.

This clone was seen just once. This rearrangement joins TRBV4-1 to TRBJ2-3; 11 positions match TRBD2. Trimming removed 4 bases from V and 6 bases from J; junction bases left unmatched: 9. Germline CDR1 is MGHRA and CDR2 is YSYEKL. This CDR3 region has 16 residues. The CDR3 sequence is CASSRSSGGDADTQYF. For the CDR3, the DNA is TGCGCCAGCAGCCGGAGTAGCGGGGGGGACGCGGATACGCAGTATTTT.

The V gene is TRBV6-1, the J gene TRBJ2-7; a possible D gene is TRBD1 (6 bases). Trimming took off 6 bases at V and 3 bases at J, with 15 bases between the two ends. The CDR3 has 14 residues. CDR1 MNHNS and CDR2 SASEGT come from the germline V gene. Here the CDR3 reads CASRATGFGYEQYF. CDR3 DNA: TGTGCCAGCAGGGCTACAGGGTTCGGCTACGAGCAGTACTTC.

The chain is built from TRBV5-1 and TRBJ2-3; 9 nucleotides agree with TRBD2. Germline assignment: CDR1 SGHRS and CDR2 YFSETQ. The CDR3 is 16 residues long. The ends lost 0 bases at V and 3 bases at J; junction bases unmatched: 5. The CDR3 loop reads CASSLDPAGGTDTQYF. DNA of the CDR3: TGCGCCAGCAGCTTGGACCCAGCGGGGGGTACAGATACGCAGTATTTT. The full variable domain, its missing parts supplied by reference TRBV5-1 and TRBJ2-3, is KAGVTQTPRYLIKTRGQQVTLSCSPISGHRSVSWYQQTPGQGLQFLFEYFSETQRNKGNFPGRFSGRQFSNSRSEMNVSTLELGDSALYLCASSLDPAGGTDTQYFGPGTRLTVL.

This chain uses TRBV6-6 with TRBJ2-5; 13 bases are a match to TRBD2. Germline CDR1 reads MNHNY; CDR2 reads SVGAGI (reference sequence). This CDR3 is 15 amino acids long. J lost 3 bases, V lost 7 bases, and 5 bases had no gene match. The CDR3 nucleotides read TGTGCCAGCACTACTAGCGGGGGGGCTAAAGAGACCCAGTACTTC. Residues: CASTTSGGAKETQYF.

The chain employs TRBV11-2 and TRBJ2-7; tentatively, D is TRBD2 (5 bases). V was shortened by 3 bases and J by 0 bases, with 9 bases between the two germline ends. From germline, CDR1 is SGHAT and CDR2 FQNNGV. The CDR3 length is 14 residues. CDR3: CASSLTIDSYEQYF. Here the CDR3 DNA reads TGTGCCAGCAGCTTGACTATCGACTCCTACGAGCAGTACTTC.

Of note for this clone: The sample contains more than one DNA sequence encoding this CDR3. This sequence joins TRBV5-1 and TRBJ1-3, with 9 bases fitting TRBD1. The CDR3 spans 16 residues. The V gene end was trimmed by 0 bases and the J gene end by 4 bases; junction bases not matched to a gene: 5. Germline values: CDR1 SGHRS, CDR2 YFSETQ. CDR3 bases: TGCGCCAGCAGCTTGGGTCCCGGGACAGGGGGAAACACCATATATTTT. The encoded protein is CASSLGPGTGGNTIYF.

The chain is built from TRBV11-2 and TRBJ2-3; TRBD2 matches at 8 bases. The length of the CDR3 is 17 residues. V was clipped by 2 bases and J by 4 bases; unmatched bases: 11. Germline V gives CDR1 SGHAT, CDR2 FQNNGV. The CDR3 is CASSLPLKRGRADTQYF. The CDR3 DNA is TGTGCCAGCAGCTTACCACTAAAGCGGGGGAGGGCAGATACGCAGTATTTT. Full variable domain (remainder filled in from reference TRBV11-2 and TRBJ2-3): EAGVAQSPRYKIIEKRQSVAFWCNPISGHATLYWYQQILGQGPKLLIQFQNNGVVDDSQLPKDRFSAERLKGVDSTLKIQPAKLEDSAVYLCASSLPLKRGRADTQYFGPGTRLTVL.

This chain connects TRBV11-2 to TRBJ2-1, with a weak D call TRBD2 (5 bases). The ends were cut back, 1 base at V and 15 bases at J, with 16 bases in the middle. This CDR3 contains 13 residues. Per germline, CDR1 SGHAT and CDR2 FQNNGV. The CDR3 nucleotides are TGTGCCAGCAGCTTAGTGTTTCGGGCGAGGGTGTTCTTC. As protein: CASSLVFRARVFF. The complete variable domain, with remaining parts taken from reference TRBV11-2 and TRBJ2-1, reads EAGVAQSPRYKIIEKRQSVAFWCNPISGHATLYWYQQILGQGPKLLIQFQNNGVVDDSQLPKDRFSAERLKGVDSTLKIQPAKLEDSAVYLCASSLVFRARVFFGPGTRLTVL.

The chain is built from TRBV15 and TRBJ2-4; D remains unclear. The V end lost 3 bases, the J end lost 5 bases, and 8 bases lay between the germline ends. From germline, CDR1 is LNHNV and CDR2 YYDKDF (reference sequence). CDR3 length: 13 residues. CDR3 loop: CATSRTMENIQYF. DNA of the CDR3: TGTGCCACCAGCAGGACAATGGAAAACATTCAGTACTTC.

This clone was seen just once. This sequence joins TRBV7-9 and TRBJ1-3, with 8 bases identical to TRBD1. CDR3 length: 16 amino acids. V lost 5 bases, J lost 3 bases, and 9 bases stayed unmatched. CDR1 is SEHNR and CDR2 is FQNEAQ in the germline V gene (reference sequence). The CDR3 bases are TGTGCCAGCAGCACTCAAGGACAGGGCCGTGGAAACACCATATATTTT. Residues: CASSTQGQGRGNTIYF.

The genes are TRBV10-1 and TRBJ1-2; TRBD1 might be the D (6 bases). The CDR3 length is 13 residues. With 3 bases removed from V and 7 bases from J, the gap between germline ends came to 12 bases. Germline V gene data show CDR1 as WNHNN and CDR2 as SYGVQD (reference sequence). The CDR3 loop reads CASSDGGLVGYTF. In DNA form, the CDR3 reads TGCGCCAGCAGTGACGGGGGGCTTGTTGGCTACACCTTC.

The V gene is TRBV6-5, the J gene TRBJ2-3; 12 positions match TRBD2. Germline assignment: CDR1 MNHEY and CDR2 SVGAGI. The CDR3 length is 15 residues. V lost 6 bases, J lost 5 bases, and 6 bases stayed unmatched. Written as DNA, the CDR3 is TGTGCCAGCAGCCAGACTAGCGGGGGAAAAGATACGCAGTATTTT. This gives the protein CASSQTSGGKDTQYF.

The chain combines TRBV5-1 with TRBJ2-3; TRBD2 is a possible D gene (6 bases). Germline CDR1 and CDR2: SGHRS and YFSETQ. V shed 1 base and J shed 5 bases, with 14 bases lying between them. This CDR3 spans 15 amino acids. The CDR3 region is CASSLILGEEDTQYF. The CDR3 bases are TGCGCCAGCAGCTTGATATTAGGGGAGGAAGATACGCAGTATTTT.

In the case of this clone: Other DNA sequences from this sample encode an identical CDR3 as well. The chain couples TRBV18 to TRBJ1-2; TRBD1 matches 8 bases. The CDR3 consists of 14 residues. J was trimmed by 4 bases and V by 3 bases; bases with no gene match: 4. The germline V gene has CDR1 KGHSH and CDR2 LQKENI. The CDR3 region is CASSPGQVIYGYTF. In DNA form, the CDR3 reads TGTGCCAGCTCACCGGGACAGGTCATCTATGGCTACACCTTC.

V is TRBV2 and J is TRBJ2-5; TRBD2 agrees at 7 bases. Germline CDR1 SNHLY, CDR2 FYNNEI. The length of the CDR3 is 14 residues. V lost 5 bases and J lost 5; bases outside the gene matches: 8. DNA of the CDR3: TGTGCCAGCAGTTATCCCGTGGGGGGGGAGACCCAGTACTTC. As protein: CASSYPVGGETQYF.

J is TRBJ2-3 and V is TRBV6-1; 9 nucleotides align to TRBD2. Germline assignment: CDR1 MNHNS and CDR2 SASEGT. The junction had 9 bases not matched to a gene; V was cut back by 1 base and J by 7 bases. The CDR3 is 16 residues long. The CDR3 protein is CASSEGGGADGNTQYF. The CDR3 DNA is TGTGCCAGCAGTGAAGGCGGGGGGGCCGATGGAAATACGCAGTATTTT.